This T cell receptor (beta chain) comes out of a study of T cell changes during pregnancy in multiple sclerosis. Germline CDR1 MDHEN, CDR2 SYDVKM. J lost 2 bases, V lost 3 bases, and 2 bases had no gene match. The CDR3 sequence is 14 residues long. TCRdb keeps only in-frame clones here, not all; method: immunoSEQ multiplex PCR. The sample shows just over 60,000 clones, about 92% of them seen only once. The clonotype was recovered from a female donor in good health, enrolled as a control in a pregnancy study. This specimen was peripheral blood, taken in the second trimester of pregnancy. This rearrangement joins TRBV28 to TRBJ2-5, with TRBD1 matching 8 bases. The CDR3 nucleotides read TGTGCCAGCAGTTTGTACAGGGGGCAAGAGACCCAGTACTTC. Its protein is CASSLYRGQETQYF.